One and the same sample provided the 20 T cell receptor beta chains below, sequenced in a study of vaccination and CD4 T cells after COVID-19. Their cognate antigens are unknown. Treatment: approximately 11-day PBMC culture with coronavirus spike peptide pools or control peptides (ViraFEST assay). The unexposed donor gave CD4+ T cells before the COVID-19 pandemic (2011-2018). The Oncomine TCR Beta short-read assay was what sequenced the DNA obtained from cultured CD4+ T cells. TCRdb ran MiXCR on the PCR reads and lists one entry per CDR3 protein. The data contain about 5,400 distinct CDR3 sequences, nearly 35% of them seen just once; the ten biggest clones take up about 26%. What was sequenced was CD4+ T cells from blood, cultured in vitro. The receptors were gathered from a human donor in good health.

The rearrangement uses TRBV6-1 and TRBJ2-3; no reliable D call. Germline CDR1 is MNHNS and CDR2 is SASEGT. The length of the CDR3 is 12 residues. The CDR3: CASHGSTDTQYF. CDR3 bases: TGTGCGTCTCACGGGAGCACAGATACGCAGTATTTT.

The genes are TRBV23-1 and TRBJ2-1; D remains ambiguous. TRBV23-1 is marked as an open reading frame, function uncertain. The CDR3 is 10 residues long. The V end lost 5 bases, the J end lost 8 bases, and 4 bases lay between the germline ends. The CDR3 reads CASSKYEQFF. In DNA form, the CDR3 reads TGCGCCAGCAGTAAGTATGAGCAGTTCTTC.

This chain joins TRBV7-3 and TRBJ1-3; unclear D gene. From germline, CDR1 is SGHTA and CDR2 FQGTGA. The CDR3 length is 13 residues. Trimming cost V 0 bases and J 6 bases, with 6 bases left between them. In DNA, the CDR3 is TGTGCCAGCAGCTTAACCCACACAAACACCATATATTTT. This sequence encodes CASSLTHTNTIYF.

This clonotype was detected a few times. The chain links TRBV5-1 to TRBJ1-6; tentative D call: TRBD1 (5 bases). Germline V lookup: CDR1 SGHRS, CDR2 YFSETQ. The CDR3 has 12 residues. V lost 3 bases, J lost 8 bases, and 6 bases lay in between. CDR3 sequence (DNA): TGCGCCAGCAGCTGGGACGATTCACCCCTCCACTTT. Encoded protein: CASSWDDSPLHF.

In its sample, this clonotype was seen a few times. This chain joins TRBV6-1 and TRBJ1-2; D call uncertain. Trimming shortened V by 6 bases and J by 4 bases, and 15 bases separated the two germline ends. From germline, CDR1 is MNHNS and CDR2 SASEGT. The CDR3 totals 14 residues. This chain's CDR3 is CASRPPEVGYGYTF. CDR3 nucleotide sequence: TGTGCCAGCAGACCCCCGGAGGTGGGCTATGGCTACACCTTC.

The chain has TRBV20-1 and TRBJ1-5; no reliable D call. Per the germline V gene, CDR1 is DFQATT and CDR2 is SNEGSKA (reference sequence). There are 12 residues in the CDR3. V lost 5 bases and J 6 bases, leaving 11 bases between the germline ends. The CDR3 is CSAYRTGQPQHF. The CDR3 DNA follows: TGCAGTGCTTACCGGACGGGTCAGCCCCAGCATTTT.

The chain couples TRBV3-1 to TRBJ2-7; 15 bases line up with TRBD2. V gave up 4 bases and J gave up 6 bases; unmatched junction bases: 1. Germline CDR1 LGHDT, CDR2 YNNKEL (reference sequence). The CDR3 is 14 residues long. The CDR3 DNA is TGTGCCAGCAGCCGGACTAGCGGGGGGGCCGAGCAGTACTTC. Its protein is CASSRTSGGAEQYF.

This chain links TRBV5-1 with TRBJ1-5; D not resolved. V dropped 2 bases and J dropped 6 bases, with 21 bases sitting between them. This CDR3 is built from 17 residues. The germline V gene encodes CDR1 SGHRS and CDR2 YFSETQ. CDR3 residues: CASSFIFTDKGSQPQHF. In nucleotides, the CDR3 is TGCGCCAGCAGCTTCATATTTACCGACAAAGGCAGTCAGCCCCAGCATTTT. The entire variable domain, with the rest obtained from reference TRBV5-1 and TRBJ1-5, is as follows: KAGVTQTPRYLIKTRGQQVTLSCSPISGHRSVSWYQQTPGQGLQFLFEYFSETQRNKGNFPGRFSGRQFSNSRSEMNVSTLELGDSALYLCASSFIFTDKGSQPQHFGDGTRLSIL.

This chain connects TRBV2 to TRBJ2-2; D possibly corresponds to TRBD1 (6 bases). CDR3 length equals 14 residues. Trimming removed 1 base from V and 4 bases from J, with 7 bases in between. Germline loops: CDR1 SNHLY, CDR2 FYNNEI. CDR3 residues: CASSEGDITGELFF. Here the CDR3 DNA reads TGTGCCAGCAGTGAAGGGGACATCACCGGGGAGCTGTTTTTT.

This clonotype was observed a handful of times. The V call is TRBV6-2 or TRBV6-3, the J call TRBJ2-3; 12 bases align to TRBD2. CDR3 length equals 16 residues. Germline V gene lookup returns CDR1 MNHEY and CDR2 SVGEGT. Unmatched junction bases numbered 8, after V lost 6 bases and J lost 4 bases. The CDR3 reads CASRTPSGGAPDTQYF. DNA of the CDR3: TGTGCCAGCAGGACTCCTAGCGGGGGGGCCCCAGATACGCAGTATTTT.

This clonotype was detected only a few times. The chain carries TRBV7-9 and TRBJ2-7, with D unclear. The CDR3 loop spans 11 amino acids. The germline V and J ends were trimmed by 6 bases and 7 bases, with 10 bases remaining between them. Germline V CDR1 and CDR2: SEHNR, FQNEAQ (reference sequence). The CDR3 DNA sequence: TGTGCCAGCAGTATTCTAGAGGAGCAGTACTTC. It encodes CASSILEEQYF.

The chain uses TRBV19 and TRBJ1-1; D possibly corresponds to TRBD1 (5 bases). V was cut by 7 bases and J by 0 bases, with 18 bases left in between. Germline lookup yields CDR1 LNHDA and CDR2 SQIVND (reference sequence). CDR3 length equals 16 residues. This CDR3 is CASTHRYRPLNTEAFF. CDR3 DNA sequence: TGTGCCAGTACGCACAGGTACCGGCCGTTGAACACTGAAGCTTTCTTT.

The chain links TRBV12-3 or TRBV12-4 to TRBJ1-1; D uncertain. This CDR3 region has 14 residues. V lost 1 base and J 1 base, leaving 7 bases between the germline ends. CDR3 in amino acids: CASSLDRGNTEAFF. Written as DNA, the CDR3 is TGTGCCAGCAGTTTAGACAGAGGGAACACTGAAGCTTTCTTT.

The chain has TRBV29-1 and TRBJ2-6; no clear D. V was shortened by 2 bases and J by 1 base, with 0 bases between the two germline ends. The CDR3 covers 12 residues. Per the germline V gene, CDR1 is SQVTM and CDR2 is ANQGSEA. The CDR3 here is CSVESGANVLTF. Here the CDR3 DNA reads TGCAGCGTTGAATCTGGGGCCAACGTCCTGACTTTC.

This clonotype was seen more than once but under ten times. CDR3 in amino acids: CASSGGSGGYNEQFF. As DNA, the CDR3 is TGTGCCAGCAGTGGGGGCAGCGGAGGTTACAATGAGCAGTTCTTC. This chain joins TRBV2 and TRBJ2-1, with D perhaps matching TRBD1 or TRBD2 (5 bases each). CDR1 is SNHLY and CDR2 is FYNNEI in the germline V gene. This CDR3 is built from 15 residues. Trimming left V 4 bases short and J 4 bases short, with 14 bases between.

The chain recombines TRBV12-3 or TRBV12-4 with TRBJ1-2, with 7 bases lining up with TRBD1. CDR3 length: 12 residues. Unmatched junction bases numbered 6, after V lost 6 bases and J lost 8 bases. The CDR3 protein is CASRPGGGGYTF. In nucleotides, the CDR3 is TGTGCCAGCAGGCCAGGGGGGGGCGGCTACACCTTC.

The chain has TRBV24-1 and TRBJ2-3, with 9 bases that match TRBD1. Germline-derived CDR1 and CDR2 are KGHDR and SFDVKD. The CDR3 consists of 15 residues. The V and J ends lost 4 bases and 3 bases, in that order; junction bases with no gene match: 4. The DNA for the CDR3 is TGTGCCACCAGTGAAACAGGGGGCCCAACAGATACGCAGTATTTT. Amino acid sequence: CATSETGGPTDTQYF.

By proportion, this clonotype is medium-sized (0.01 to 0.1%). The V gene is TRBV15, the J gene TRBJ2-6; possible D gene TRBD1, 5 bases. Trimming left V 4 bases short and J 4 bases short, with 14 bases between. The CDR3 extends over 16 amino acids. Germline CDR1 and CDR2: LNHNV and YYDKDF (reference sequence). CDR3 protein: CATSKRKGSGANVLTF. CDR3 in DNA: TGTGCCACCAGCAAACGCAAGGGGTCAGGGGCCAACGTCCTGACTTTC.

The V and J genes are TRBV20-1 and TRBJ2-5; 7 bases agree with TRBD1. CDR1 is DFQATT and CDR2 is SNEGSKA in the germline V gene (reference sequence). The CDR3 length is 12 residues. CDR3 residues: CSVRAGGETQYF. The DNA of the CDR3 is TGCAGCGTTAGGGCAGGGGGAGAGACCCAGTACTTC.

The chain combines TRBV12-3 or TRBV12-4 with TRBJ2-1; 8 positions match TRBD1. Trimming took 5 bases from V and 4 from J; bases not matched to a gene: 7. The CDR3 extends over 15 amino acids. This CDR3 reads CASSTVGQGYNEQFF. Written as DNA, the CDR3 is TGTGCCAGCAGTACCGTCGGACAGGGTTACAATGAGCAGTTCTTC.